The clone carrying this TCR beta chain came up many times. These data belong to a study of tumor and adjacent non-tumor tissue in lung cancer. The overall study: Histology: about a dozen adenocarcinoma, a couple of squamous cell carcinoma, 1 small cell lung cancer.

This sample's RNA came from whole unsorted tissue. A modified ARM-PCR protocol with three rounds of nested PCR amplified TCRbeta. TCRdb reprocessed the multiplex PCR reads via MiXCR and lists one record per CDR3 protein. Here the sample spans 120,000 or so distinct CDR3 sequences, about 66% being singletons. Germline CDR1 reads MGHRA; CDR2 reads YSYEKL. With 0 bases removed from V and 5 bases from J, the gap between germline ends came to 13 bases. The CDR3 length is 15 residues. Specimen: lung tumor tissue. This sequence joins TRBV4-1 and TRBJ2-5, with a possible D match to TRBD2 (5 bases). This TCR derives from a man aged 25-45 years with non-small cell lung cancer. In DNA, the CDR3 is TGCGCCAGCAGCCAAGAACCCGGGCGAGGGGAGACCCAGTACTTC. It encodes CASSQEPGRGETQYF.